What follows is one T cell receptor beta chain and its context. Produced via immunoSEQ multiplex PCR; TCRdb's table is partial and in-frame only. The sample shows about 160,000 clones, around 78% of them seen only once. After removal of 2 bases from V and 2 bases from J, the junction contained 5 bases not matched to a gene. This CDR3 is built from 15 residues. Germline V gene data show CDR1 as SGHVS and CDR2 as FNYEAQ. These data are taken from a study of blood T cell repertoires in COVID-19. Participant age was roughly 18 to 100 years, and participants resided in fewer than 30 US areas. Participants' own reports of clinical history determined their cohort assignment.

The sequencing sample was made of PBMCs or T cells enriched from blood (not recorded which). This receptor was taken from a woman aged 50 to 60 who had recovered from COVID-19. This chain joins TRBV7-6 and TRBJ2-5; 7 bases map to TRBD1. The CDR3, as DNA: TGTGCCAGCAGCTTACTGGACAGGCCGCAAGAGACCCAGTACTTC. Translated: CASSLLDRPQETQYF.